The clone carrying this T cell receptor (beta chain) was detected ten times or more. The CDR3 is made up of 15 amino acids. The germline V gene has CDR1 DFQATT and CDR2 SNEGSKA (reference sequence). These data are taken from a study of early T cells in non-severe SARS-CoV-2 infection. MiXCR was run by TCRdb on the 5' RACE reads, yielding one entry per CDR3 protein. The data hold 15,000 to 20,000 distinct CDR3 sequences, with approximately 5.4% observed a single time. This chain links TRBV20-1 with TRBJ2-1; 14 nucleotides align to TRBD2. Input material: whole blood. The source is an adult who was a healthcare worker with PCR-confirmed SARS-CoV-2 infection or an uninfected control (not recorded which). DNA of the CDR3: TGCAGCGCCGGGACTAGCGGGGGCTATTACAATGAGCAGTTCTTC. It translates to CSAGTSGGYYNEQFF.